The clone carrying this T cell receptor (beta chain) has at least ten counts. The antigen is not known. Scientists made TCR beta libraries using quantitative 5'-RACE with molecular barcodes. In TCRdb, the 5' RACE reads were re-called with MiXCR into one record per CDR3 protein. Of around 150,000 distinct CDR3 sequences in the sample, 44% are singletons; the top ten hold roughly 15%. The sample belongs to a study of CD8 T cells in ankylosing spondylitis. The study, taken as a whole, reports: Typical of ankylosing spondylitis blood, it appeared, was a TCR beta motif of eight highly homologous variants. Earlier literature documents some of the motif variants in reactive arthritis synovial fluid and blood.

The CDR3 is 11 amino acids. Germline V gene lookup returns CDR1 DFQATT and CDR2 SNEGSKA (reference sequence). V gave up 2 bases and J gave up 6 bases, with 6 bases separating them. Material for sequencing was synovial fluid, either unsorted or a sorted T cell fraction (not recorded which). The TCR was taken from a male donor with ankylosing spondylitis. This chain uses TRBV20-1 with TRBJ2-3; D call uncertain. The CDR3 DNA is TGCAGTGCTAGATGGGCGGATACGCAGTATTTT. It is translated as CSARWADTQYF.